These T cell receptor beta chains were read from a single sample in a study of blood T cell repertoires in COVID-19. Data came from immunoSEQ multiplex PCR; TCRdb stores just in-frame clones and leaves some out. The sample includes just over 300,000 clones, about nine tenths of them seen just once. The sample taken for sequencing was PBMCs or T cells enriched from blood (not recorded which). These receptors came from a man aged 25 to 45 who had recovered from COVID-19. Both conserved end residues are part of each CDR3. Fields, in order: J gene, V gene, CDR3 protein.

TRBJ1-5 | TRBV5-8 | CASSPTEFLQPQHF
TRBJ1-5 | TRBV7-8 | CASSLDRGAYSNQPQHF
TRBJ1-1 | TRBV30 | CAWRWGDGITEAFF
TRBJ1-1 | TRBV7-9 | CASSLASGVNTEAFF
TRBJ2-1 | TRBV24-1 | CATSDLPAGYGEQFF
TRBJ1-2 | TRBV5-5 | CASSIPGQNLYGYTF
TRBJ2-2 | TRBV7-2 | CASSSGGNTGELFF
TRBJ2-1 | TRBV24-1 | CATSDLSGRARNEQFF
TRBJ2-7 | TRBV6-7 | CASSYRISVLSYEQYF
TRBJ1-1 | TRBV30 | CAWTPDRGGEMNTEAFF
TRBJ2-7 | TRBV10-1 | CAARDRDSYEQYF
TRBJ2-2 | TRBV10-1 | CATMGARTGELFF
TRBJ2-3 | TRBV2 | CASSEDAQETDTQYF
TRBJ1-1 | TRBV19 | CASSDIRQSSGIPEAFF
TRBJ1-6 | TRBV7-2 | CASSREYNSPLHF
TRBJ2-7 | TRBV12-3/TRBV12-4 | CASSFSGYEQYF
TRBJ2-1 | TRBV20-1 | CSASGVSGNEQFF
TRBJ1-2 | TRBV6-5 | CASSYFMTGDGYTF
TRBJ1-1 | TRBV20-1 | CSARAETEAFF
TRBJ2-5 | TRBV28 | CASSSPPRAGAQETQYF
TRBJ2-7 | TRBV7-9 | CASSFRDEQYF
TRBJ2-7 | TRBV24-1 | CATSDPRFGSYEQYF
TRBJ2-2 | TRBV15 | CATSRDAGGNPNTGELFF
TRBJ1-5 | TRBV2 | CASSEGYRSNQPQHF
TRBJ2-2 | TRBV18 | CASSPSSGGLNTGELFF
TRBJ2-3 | TRBV3-1/TRBV3-2 | CASSQGTSESTDTQYF
TRBJ1-2 | TRBV2 | CASSPRTGGYGYTF
TRBJ2-1 | TRBV20-1 | CSASPNRGGQFF
TRBJ2-1 | TRBV5-4 | CASSLVQGPGNEQFF
TRBJ1-6 | TRBV7-9 | CASSLEVHNSPLHF
TRBJ2-1 | TRBV20-1 | CSASLADYNEQFF
TRBJ2-2 | TRBV21-1 | CASSPGGDPWRGELFF
TRBJ2-1 | TRBV7-9 | CASSLPLNRQPEQFF
TRBJ2-2 | TRBV12-5 | CASGSGHGGTGELFF
TRBJ1-2 | TRBV30 | CAWTGYGYGYTF
TRBJ2-5 | TRBV5-1 | CASRGTPNTGETQYF
TRBJ2-3 | TRBV21-1 | CASSKWTGEVIGYF
TRBJ1-1 | TRBV5-1 | CASSSSGAAGTEAFF